This record looks at one TCR beta chain sequence and its context. The record originates from a study of pediatric ulcerative colitis. Study details: Disease was pancolitis in six or seven and left-sided in two, histology-confirmed.

V shed 2 bases and J shed 4 bases, with 12 bases lying between them. The CDR3 runs to 15 residues. CDR1 is MNHNS and CDR2 is SASEGT in the germline V gene. The protocol was immunoSEQ multiplex PCR, while the TCRdb copy is restricted to in-frame clones and leaves out a portion. Of roughly 70,000 clones in the sample, roughly nine tenths were seen once. The chain is built from TRBV6-1 and TRBJ2-1; tentative D call: TRBD2 (6 bases). This sequence originates from a boy between 5 and 17 years old with severe ulcerative colitis. Material for sequencing was blood. As DNA, the CDR3 is TGTGCCAGCAGTGAATACGGGAGTGGTTACAATGAGCAGTTCTTC. It yields the protein CASSEYGSGYNEQFF.